This record looks at one T cell receptor (beta chain) sequence and its context. The data were obtained in a study of blood T cell repertoires in COVID-19. Study in general: Samples of COVID-19 (acute and convalescent) were obtained from the United States, Italy and Spain. T cells, B-cell-depleted T cells, or PBMCs supplied cDNA or gDNA.

As processed by the authors: Cell counts per sample came from amplifying reference gene primers. Produced via immunoSEQ multiplex PCR; TCRdb's table is partial and in-frame only. D and trimming come from the DNA, and the V and J calls and clone size come from that table. The sample shows approximately 300,000 clones, about 90% of them seen only once. With 5 bases clipped from V and 4 bases from J, the junction kept 7 bases outside the gene matches. In germline, CDR1 is SGHAT, CDR2 FQNNGV. The CDR3 totals 16 residues. Sequencing was carried out using peripheral blood. The rearrangement joins TRBV11-2 to TRBJ2-2, with TRBD2 matching over 10 bases. This clonotype originated in a man aged 18 to 29 who had recovered from COVID-19. CDR3 region: CASSQVAGGLTGELFF. Written as DNA, the CDR3 is TGTGCCAGCAGCCAAGTAGCGGGGGGACTCACCGGGGAGCTGTTTTTT.